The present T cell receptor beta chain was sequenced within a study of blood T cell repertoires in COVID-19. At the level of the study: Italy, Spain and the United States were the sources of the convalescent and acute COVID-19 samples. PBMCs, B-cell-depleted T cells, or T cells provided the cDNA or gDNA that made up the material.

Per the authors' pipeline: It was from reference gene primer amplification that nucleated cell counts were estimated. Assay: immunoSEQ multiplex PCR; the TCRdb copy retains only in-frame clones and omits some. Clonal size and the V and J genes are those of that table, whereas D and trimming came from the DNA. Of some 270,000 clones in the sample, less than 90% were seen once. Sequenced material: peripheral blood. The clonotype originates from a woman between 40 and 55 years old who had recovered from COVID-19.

The CDR3 is CSVKGTTETQYF. DNA for the CDR3: TGCAGCGTAAAAGGGACAACAGAGACCCAGTACTTC. The rearrangement joins TRBV29-1 to TRBJ2-5; D possibly corresponds to TRBD1 (6 bases). The germline gives CDR1 SQVTM, CDR2 ANQGSEA. Trimming left V 6 bases short and J 4 bases short, with 12 bases between. The CDR3 consists of 12 residues.